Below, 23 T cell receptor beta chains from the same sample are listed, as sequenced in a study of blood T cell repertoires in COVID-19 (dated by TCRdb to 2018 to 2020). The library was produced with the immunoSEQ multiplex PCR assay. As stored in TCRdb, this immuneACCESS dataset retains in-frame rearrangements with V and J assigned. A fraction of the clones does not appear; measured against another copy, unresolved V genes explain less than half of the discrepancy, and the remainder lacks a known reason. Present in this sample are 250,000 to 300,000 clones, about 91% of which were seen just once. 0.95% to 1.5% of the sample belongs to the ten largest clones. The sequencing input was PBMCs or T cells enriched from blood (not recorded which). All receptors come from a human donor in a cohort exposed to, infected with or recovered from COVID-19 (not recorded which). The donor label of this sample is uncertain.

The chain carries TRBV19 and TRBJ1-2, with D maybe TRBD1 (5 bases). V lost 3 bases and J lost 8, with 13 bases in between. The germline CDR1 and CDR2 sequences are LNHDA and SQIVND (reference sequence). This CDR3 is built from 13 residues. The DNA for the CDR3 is TGTGCCAGTAGTATGAAGGGGCTGTCGGGCTACACCTTC. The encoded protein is CASSMKGLSGYTF. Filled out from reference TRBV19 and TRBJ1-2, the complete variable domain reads DGGITQSPKYLFRKEGQNVTLSCEQNLNHDAMYWYRQDPGQGLRLIYYSQIVNDFQKGDIAEGYSVSREKKESFPLTVTSAQKNPTAFYLCASSMKGLSGYTFGSGTRLTVV.

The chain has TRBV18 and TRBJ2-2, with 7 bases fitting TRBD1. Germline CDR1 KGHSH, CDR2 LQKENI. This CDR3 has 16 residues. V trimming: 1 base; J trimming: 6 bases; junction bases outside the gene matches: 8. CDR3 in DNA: TGTGCCAGCTCACCACAGGACAGGCTAGTGGCCGGGGAGCTGTTTTTT. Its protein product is CASSPQDRLVAGELFF.

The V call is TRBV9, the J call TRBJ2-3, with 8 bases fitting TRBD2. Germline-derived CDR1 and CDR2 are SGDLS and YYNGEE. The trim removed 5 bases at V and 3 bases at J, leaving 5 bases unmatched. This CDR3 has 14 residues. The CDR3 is CASSGVAGTDTQYF. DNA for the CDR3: TGTGCCAGCAGTGGTGTAGCGGGGACAGATACGCAGTATTTT. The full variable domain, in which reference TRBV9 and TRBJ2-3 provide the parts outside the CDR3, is DSGVTQTPKHLITATGQRVTLRCSPRSGDLSVYWYQQSLDQGLQFLIQYYNGEERAKGNILERFSAQQFPDLHSELNLSSLELGDSALYFCASSGVAGTDTQYFGPGTRLTVL.

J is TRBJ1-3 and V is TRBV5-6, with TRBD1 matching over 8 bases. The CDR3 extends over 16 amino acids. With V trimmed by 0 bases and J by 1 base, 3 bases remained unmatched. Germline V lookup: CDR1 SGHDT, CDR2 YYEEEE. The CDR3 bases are TGTGCCAGCAGCTTGGTGACAGGGGCGTCTGGAAACACCATATATTTT. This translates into CASSLVTGASGNTIYF.

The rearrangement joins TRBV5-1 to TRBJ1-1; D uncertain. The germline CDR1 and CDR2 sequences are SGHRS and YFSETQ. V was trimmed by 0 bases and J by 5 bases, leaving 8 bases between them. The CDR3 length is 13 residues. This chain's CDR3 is CASSLGSETEAFF. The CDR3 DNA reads TGCGCCAGCAGCTTGGGGTCGGAGACTGAAGCTTTCTTT.

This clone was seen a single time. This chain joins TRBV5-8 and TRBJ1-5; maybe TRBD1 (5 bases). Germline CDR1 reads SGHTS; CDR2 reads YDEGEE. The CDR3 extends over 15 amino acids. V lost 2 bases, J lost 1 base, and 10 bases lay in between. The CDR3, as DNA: TGTGCCAGCAGCTTTTCGGGGGGGAGCAATCAGCCCCAGCATTTT. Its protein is CASSFSGGSNQPQHF.

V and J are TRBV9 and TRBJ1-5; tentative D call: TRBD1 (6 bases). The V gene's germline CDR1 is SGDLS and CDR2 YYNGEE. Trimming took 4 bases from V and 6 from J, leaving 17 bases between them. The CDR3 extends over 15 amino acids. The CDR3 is CASSPSSGQSQPQHF. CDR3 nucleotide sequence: TGTGCCAGCAGCCCCTCATCGGGACAAAGTCAGCCCCAGCATTTT.

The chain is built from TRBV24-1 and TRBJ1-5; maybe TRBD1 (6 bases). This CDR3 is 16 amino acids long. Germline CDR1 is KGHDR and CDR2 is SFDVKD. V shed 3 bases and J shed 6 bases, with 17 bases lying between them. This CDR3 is CATSDDQGTPGQPQHF. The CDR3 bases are TGTGCCACCAGTGATGACCAGGGGACGCCCGGTCAGCCCCAGCATTTT.

The CDR3: CASTQSGGTGEKLFF. The CDR3 coding sequence is TGTGCCAGCACCCAATCAGGGGGAACGGGCGAAAAACTGTTTTTT. This rearrangement joins TRBV27 to TRBJ1-4, with 7 positions matching TRBD1. Germline CDR1 MNHEY, CDR2 SMNVEV (reference sequence). CDR3 length equals 15 residues. Trimming cost V 7 bases and J 8 bases; bases outside gene matches: 13.

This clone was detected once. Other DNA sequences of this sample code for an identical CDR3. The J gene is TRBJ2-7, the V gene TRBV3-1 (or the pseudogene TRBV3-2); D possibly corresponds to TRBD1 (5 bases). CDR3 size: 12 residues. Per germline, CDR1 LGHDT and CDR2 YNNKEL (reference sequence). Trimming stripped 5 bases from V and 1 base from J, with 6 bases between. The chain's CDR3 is CASSDSSYEQYF. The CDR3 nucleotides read TGTGCCAGCAGCGACAGTTCCTACGAGCAGTACTTC.

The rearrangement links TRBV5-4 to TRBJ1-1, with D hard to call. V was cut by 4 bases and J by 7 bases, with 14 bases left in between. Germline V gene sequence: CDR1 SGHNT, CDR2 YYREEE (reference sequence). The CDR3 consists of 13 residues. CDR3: CASSTIGENEAFF. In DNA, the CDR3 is TGTGCCAGCAGCACGATTGGGGAGAATGAAGCTTTCTTT.

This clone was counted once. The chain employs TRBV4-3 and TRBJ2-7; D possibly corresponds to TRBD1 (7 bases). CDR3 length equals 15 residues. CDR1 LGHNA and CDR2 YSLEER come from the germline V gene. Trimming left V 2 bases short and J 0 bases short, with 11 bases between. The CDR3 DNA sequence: TGCGCCAGCAGCCAATTCAGGGGGGTCTCCTACGAGCAGTACTTC. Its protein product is CASSQFRGVSYEQYF.

The CDR3 DNA reads as TGCAGCGTGGTCCCGGGACAGGGCTATGGCTACACCTTC. Its protein is CSVVPGQGYGYTF. The chain carries TRBV29-1 and TRBJ1-2; 9 bases agree with TRBD1. In germline, CDR1 is SQVTM, CDR2 ANQGSEA. The CDR3 has 13 amino acids. J was trimmed by 4 bases and V by 6 bases; bases with no gene match: 6. Variable domain in full (rest from reference TRBV29-1 and TRBJ1-2): SAVISQKPSRDICQRGTSLTIQCQVDSQVTMMFWYRQQPGQSLTLIATANQGSEATYESGFVIDKFPISRPNLTFSTLTVSNMSPEDSSIYLCSVVPGQGYGYTFGSGTRLTVV.

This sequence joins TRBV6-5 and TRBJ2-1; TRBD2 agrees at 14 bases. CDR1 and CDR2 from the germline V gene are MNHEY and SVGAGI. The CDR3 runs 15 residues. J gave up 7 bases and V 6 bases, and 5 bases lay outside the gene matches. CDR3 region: CASSGTSGGPNEQFF. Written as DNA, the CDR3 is TGTGCCAGCAGCGGGACTAGCGGGGGTCCTAATGAGCAGTTCTTC.

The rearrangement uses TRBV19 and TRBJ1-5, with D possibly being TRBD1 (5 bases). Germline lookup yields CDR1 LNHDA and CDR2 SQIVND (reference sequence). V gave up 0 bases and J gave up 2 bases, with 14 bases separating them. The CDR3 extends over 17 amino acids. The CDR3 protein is CASSIEGTRRGNQPQHF. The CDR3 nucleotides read TGTGCCAGTAGTATAGAAGGGACTCGGAGGGGCAATCAGCCCCAGCATTTT.

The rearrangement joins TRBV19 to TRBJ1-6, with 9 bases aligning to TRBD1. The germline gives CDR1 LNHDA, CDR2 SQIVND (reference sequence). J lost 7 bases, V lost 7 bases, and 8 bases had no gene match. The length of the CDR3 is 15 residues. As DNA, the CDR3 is TGTGCCAGTACCCCACAGGGGGCGCGGAATTCACCCCTCCACTTT. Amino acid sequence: CASTPQGARNSPLHF. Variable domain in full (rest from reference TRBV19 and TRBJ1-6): DGGITQSPKYLFRKEGQNVTLSCEQNLNHDAMYWYRQDPGQGLRLIYYSQIVNDFQKGDIAEGYSVSREKKESFPLTVTSAQKNPTAFYLCASTPQGARNSPLHFGNGTRLTVT.

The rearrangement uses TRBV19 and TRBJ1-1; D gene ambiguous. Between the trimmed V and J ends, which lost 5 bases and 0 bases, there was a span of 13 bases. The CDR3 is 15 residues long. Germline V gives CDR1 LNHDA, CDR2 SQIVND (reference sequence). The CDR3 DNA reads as TGTGCCAGTAGTCCACAACGAGGATTGAACACTGAAGCTTTCTTT. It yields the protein CASSPQRGLNTEAFF.

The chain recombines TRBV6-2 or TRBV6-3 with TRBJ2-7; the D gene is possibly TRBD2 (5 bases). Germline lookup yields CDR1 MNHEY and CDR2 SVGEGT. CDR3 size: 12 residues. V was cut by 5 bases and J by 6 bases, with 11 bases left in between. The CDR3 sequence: CASSLTRVEQYF. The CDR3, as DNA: TGTGCCAGCAGTCTGACGAGGGTCGAGCAGTACTTC.

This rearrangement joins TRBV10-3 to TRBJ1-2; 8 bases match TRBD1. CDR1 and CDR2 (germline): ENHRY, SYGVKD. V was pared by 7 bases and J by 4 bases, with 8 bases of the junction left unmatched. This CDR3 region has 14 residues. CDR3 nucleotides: TGTGCCATCACCGCGGACAGGGAGACCTATGGCTACACCTTC. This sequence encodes CAITADRETYGYTF.

CDR3 DNA: TGTGCCAGCAGCTCACCGGGACTAGCGGGGGCGCAGCAGTTCTTC. As protein: CASSSPGLAGAQQFF. This chain links TRBV7-8 with TRBJ2-1; 14 bases agree with TRBD2. The CDR3 consists of 15 residues. V trimming: 4 bases; J trimming: 11 bases; junction bases outside the gene matches: 7. CDR1 is SGHVS, CDR2 FQNEAQ, per germline.

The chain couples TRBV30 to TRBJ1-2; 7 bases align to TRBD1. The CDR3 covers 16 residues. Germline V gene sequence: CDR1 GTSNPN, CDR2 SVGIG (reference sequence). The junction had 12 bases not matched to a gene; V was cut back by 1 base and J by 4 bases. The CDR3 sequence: CAWSATRQGFGYGYTF. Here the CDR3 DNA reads TGTGCCTGGAGTGCGACCCGACAGGGATTCGGCTATGGCTACACCTTC.

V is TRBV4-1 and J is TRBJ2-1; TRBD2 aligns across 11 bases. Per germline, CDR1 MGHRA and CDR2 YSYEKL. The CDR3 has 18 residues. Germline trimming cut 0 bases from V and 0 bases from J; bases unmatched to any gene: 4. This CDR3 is CASSQDLTSGASYNEQFF. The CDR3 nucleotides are TGCGCCAGCAGCCAAGATCTGACTAGCGGGGCCTCCTACAATGAGCAGTTCTTC.

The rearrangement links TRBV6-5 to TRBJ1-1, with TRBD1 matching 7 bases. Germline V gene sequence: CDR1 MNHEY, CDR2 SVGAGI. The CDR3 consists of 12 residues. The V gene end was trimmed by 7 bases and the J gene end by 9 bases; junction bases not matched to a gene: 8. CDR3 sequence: CASTLKQGQAFF. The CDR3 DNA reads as TGTGCCAGCACCCTGAAACAGGGGCAAGCTTTCTTT.